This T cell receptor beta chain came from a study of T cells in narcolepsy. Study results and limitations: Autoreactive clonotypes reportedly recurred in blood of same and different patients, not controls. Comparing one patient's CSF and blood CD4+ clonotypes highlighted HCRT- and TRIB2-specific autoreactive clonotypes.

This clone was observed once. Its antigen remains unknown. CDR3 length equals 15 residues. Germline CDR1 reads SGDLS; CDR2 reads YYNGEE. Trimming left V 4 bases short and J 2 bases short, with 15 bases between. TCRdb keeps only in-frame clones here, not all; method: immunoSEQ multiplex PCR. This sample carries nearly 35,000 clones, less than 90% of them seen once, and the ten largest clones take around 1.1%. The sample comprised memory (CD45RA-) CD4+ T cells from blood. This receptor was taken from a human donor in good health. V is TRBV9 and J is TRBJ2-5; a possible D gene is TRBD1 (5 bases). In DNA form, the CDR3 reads TGTGCCAGCAGCCCCAGGGCCAGCCCGCAAGAGACCCAGTACTTC. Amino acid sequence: CASSPRASPQETQYF.